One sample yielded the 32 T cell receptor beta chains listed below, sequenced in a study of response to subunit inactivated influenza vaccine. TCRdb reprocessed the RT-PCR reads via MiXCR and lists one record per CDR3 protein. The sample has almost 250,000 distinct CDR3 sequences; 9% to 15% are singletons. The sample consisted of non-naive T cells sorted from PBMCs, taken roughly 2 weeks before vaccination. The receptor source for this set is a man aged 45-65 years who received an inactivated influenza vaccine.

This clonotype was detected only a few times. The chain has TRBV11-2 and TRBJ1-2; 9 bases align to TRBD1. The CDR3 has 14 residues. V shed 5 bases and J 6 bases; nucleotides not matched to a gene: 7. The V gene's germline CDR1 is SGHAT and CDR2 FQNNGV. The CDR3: CASSRDRATHGYTF. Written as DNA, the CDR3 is TGTGCCAGCAGCAGGGACAGGGCAACACATGGCTACACCTTC.

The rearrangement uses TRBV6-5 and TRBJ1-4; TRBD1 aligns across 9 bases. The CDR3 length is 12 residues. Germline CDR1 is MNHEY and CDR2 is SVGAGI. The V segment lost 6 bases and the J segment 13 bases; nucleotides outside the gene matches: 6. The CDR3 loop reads CASRSGTGRLFF. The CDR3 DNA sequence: TGTGCCAGCAGGTCCGGGACAGGGAGACTGTTTTTT.

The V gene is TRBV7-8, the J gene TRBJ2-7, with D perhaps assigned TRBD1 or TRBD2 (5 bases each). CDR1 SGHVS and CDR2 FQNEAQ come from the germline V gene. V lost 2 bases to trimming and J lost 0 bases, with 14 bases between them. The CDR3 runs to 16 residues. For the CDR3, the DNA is TGTGCCAGCAGCTTAATAGGGACGGTGAGCTCCTACGAGCAGTACTTC. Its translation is CASSLIGTVSSYEQYF.

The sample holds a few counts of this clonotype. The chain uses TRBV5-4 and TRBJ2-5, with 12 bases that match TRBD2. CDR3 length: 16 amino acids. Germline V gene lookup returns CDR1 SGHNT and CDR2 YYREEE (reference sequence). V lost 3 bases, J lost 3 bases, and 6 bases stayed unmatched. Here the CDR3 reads CASSSRTSGDKETQYF. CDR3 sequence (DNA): TGTGCCAGCAGCTCAAGGACTAGCGGGGATAAAGAGACCCAGTACTTC.

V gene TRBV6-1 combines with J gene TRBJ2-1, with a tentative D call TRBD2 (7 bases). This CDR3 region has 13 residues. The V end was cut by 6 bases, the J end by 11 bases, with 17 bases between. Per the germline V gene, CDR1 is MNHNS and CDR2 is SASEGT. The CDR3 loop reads CASRESTGGQQFF. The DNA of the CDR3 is TGTGCCAGCAGAGAGTCCACCGGGGGGCAGCAGTTCTTC.

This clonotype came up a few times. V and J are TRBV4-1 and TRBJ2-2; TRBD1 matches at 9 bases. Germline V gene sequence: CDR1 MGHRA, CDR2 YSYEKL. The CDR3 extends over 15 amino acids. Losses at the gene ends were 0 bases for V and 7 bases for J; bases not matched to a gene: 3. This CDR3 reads CASSQEGQGNGELFF. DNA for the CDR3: TGCGCCAGCAGCCAAGAGGGACAGGGAAACGGGGAGCTGTTTTTT.

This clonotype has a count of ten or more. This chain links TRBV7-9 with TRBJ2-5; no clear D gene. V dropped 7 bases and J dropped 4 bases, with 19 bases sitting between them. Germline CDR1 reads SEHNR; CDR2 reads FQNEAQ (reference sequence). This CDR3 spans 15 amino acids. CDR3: CASNPGSVRAETQYF. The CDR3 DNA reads TGTGCCAGCAACCCCGGGTCAGTCCGGGCAGAGACCCAGTACTTC.

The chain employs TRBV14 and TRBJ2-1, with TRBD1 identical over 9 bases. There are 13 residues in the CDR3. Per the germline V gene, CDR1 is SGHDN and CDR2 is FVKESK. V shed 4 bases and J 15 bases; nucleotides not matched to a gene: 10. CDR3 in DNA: TGTGCCAGCAGCCCCCGACAGGGGGGTGCTCGGTTCTTC. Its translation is CASSPRQGGARFF.

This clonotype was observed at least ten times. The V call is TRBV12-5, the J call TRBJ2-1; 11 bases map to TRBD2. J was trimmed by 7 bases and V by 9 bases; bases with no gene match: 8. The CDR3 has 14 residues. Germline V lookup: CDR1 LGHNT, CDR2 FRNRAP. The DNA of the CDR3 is TGTGCTAGCTCAATAGCGGGAGGGCCTAATGAGCAGTTCTTC. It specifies CASSIAGGPNEQFF.

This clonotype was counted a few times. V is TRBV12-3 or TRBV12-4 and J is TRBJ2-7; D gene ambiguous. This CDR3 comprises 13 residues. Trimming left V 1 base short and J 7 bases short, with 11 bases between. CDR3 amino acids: CASSLVRPWEQYF. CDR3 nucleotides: TGTGCCAGCAGTTTAGTCAGGCCTTGGGAGCAGTACTTC.

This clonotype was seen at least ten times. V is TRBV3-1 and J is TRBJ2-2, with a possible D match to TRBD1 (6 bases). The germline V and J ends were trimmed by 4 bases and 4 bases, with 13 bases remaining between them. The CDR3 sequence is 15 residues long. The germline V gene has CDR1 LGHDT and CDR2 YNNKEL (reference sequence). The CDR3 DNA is TGTGCCAGCAGCCCAGACCCGACAGGCACCGGGGAGCTGTTTTTT. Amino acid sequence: CASSPDPTGTGELFF.

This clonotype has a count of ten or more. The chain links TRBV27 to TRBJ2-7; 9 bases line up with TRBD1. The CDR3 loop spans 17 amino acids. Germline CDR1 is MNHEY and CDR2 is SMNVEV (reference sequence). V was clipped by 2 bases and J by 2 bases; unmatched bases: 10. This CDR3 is CASSLNPGQGAAYEQYF. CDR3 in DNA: TGTGCCAGCAGTTTAAACCCGGGACAGGGCGCCGCCTACGAGCAGTACTTC.

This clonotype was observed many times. CDR3 loop: CASSSTFGPLETQYF. The CDR3 nucleotides are TGTGCCAGCAGCTCGACATTCGGGCCTTTGGAGACCCAGTACTTC. This rearrangement joins TRBV7-9 to TRBJ2-5; D gene unclear. The CDR3 has 15 residues. V lost 4 bases, J lost 5 bases, and 17 bases lay in between. Germline V gene data show CDR1 as SEHNR and CDR2 as FQNEAQ (reference sequence).

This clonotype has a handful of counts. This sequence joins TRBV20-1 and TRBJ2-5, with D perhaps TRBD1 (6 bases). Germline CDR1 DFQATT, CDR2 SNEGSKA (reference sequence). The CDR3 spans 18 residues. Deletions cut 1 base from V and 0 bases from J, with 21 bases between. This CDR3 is CSARALQAGEWYQETQYF. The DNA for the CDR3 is TGCAGTGCTAGAGCACTCCAGGCAGGGGAGTGGTACCAAGAGACCCAGTACTTC.

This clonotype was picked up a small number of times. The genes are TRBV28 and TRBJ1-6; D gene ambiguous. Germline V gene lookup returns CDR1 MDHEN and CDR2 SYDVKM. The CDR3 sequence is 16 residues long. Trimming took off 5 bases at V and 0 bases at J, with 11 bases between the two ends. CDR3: CASSPTVSSYNSPLHF. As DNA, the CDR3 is TGTGCCAGCAGTCCTACTGTGAGCTCCTATAATTCACCCCTCCACTTT.

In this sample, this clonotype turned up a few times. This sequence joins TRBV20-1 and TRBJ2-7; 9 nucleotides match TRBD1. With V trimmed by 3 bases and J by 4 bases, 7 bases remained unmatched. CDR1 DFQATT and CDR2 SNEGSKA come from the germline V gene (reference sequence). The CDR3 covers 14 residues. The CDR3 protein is CSASPLTGGYEQYF. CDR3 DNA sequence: TGCAGTGCTAGTCCCCTGACAGGGGGTTACGAGCAGTACTTC.

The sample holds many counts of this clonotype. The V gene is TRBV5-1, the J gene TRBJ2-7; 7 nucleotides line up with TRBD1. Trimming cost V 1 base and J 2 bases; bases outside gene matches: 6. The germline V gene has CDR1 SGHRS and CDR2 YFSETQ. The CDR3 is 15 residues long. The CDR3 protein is CASSLTGVNPYEQYF. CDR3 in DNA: TGCGCCAGCAGCTTGACAGGGGTTAACCCCTACGAGCAGTACTTC.

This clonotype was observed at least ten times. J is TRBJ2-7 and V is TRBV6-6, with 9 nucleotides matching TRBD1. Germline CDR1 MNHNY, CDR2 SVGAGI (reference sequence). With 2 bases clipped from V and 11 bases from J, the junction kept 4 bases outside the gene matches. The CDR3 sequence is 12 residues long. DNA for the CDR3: TGTGCCAGCAGTTACCGGGACAGGGTTGAGTACTTC. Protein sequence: CASSYRDRVEYF.

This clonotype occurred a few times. This CDR3 reads CASSPRTLADTEAFF. CDR3 nucleotide sequence: TGTGCCAGCAGTCCCCGGACCCTGGCGGACACTGAAGCTTTCTTT. This chain joins TRBV28 and TRBJ1-1; D remains ambiguous. The CDR3 spans 15 residues. Trimming removed 5 bases from V and 3 bases from J, with 16 bases in between. Per germline, CDR1 MDHEN and CDR2 SYDVKM. Full variable domain (outside the CDR3, taken from reference TRBV28 and TRBJ1-1): DVKVTQSSRYLVKRTGEKVFLECVQDMDHENMFWYRQDPGLGLRLIYFSYDVKMKEKGDIPEGYSVSREKKERFSLILESASTNQTSMYLCASSPRTLADTEAFFGQGTRLTVV.

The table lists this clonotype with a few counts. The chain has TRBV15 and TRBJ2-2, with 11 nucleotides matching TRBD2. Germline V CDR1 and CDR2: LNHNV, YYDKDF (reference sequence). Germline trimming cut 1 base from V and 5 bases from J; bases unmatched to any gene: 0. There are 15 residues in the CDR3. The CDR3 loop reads CATSRGLAGTGELFF. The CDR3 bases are TGTGCCACCAGCAGAGGACTAGCGGGAACCGGGGAGCTGTTTTTT.

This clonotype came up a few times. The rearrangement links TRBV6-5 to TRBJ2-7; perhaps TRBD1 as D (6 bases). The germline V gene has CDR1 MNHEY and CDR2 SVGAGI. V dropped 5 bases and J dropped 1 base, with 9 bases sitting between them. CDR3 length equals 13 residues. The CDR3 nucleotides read TGTGCCAGCAGTAACCAGGGGTCCTACGAGCAGTACTTC. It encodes CASSNQGSYEQYF.

The chain's CDR3 is CSAKNYLEGANTEAFF. In DNA form, the CDR3 reads TGCAGTGCTAAAAACTACCTTGAAGGTGCGAACACTGAAGCTTTCTTT. The chain uses TRBV20-1 and TRBJ1-1; D is unresolved. CDR1 DFQATT and CDR2 SNEGSKA come from the germline V gene (reference sequence). V was clipped by 4 bases and J by 1 base, with 19 bases between them. This CDR3 region has 16 residues.

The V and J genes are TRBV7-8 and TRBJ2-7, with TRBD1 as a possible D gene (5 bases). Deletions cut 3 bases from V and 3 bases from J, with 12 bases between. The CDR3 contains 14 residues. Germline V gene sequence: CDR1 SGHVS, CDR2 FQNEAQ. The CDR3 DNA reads TGTGCCAGCAGCTTTCGCGACAGAGACTACGAGCAGTACTTC. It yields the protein CASSFRDRDYEQYF.

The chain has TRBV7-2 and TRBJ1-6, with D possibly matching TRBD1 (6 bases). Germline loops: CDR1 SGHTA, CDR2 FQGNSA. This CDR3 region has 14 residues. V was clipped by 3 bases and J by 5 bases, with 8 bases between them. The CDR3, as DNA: TGTGCCAGCAGCTTGACAGGACATAATTCACCCCTCCACTTT. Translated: CASSLTGHNSPLHF.

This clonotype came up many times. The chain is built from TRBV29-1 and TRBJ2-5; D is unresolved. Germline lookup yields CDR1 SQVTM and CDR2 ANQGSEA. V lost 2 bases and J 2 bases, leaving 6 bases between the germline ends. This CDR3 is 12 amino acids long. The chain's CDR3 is CSVEQAQETQYF. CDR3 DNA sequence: TGCAGCGTTGAACAGGCACAAGAGACCCAGTACTTC.

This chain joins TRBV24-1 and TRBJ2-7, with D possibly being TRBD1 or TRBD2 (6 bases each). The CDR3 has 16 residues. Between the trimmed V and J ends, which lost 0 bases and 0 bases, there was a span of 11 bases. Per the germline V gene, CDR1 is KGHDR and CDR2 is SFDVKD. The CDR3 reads CATSDLRGRPSYEQYF. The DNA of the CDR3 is TGTGCCACCAGTGATTTGAGGGGGAGGCCCTCCTACGAGCAGTACTTC.

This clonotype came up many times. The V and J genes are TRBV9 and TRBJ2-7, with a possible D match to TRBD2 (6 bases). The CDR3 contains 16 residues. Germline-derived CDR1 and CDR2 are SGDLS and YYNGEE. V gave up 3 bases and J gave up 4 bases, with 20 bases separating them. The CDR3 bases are TGTGCCAGCAGCGCACAACGTGTCGCAGGGAGGTACGAGCAGTACTTC. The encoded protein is CASSAQRVAGRYEQYF.

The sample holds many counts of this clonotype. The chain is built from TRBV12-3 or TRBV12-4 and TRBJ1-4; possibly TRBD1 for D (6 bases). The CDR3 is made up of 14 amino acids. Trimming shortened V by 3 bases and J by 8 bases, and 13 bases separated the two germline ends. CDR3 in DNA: TGTGCCAGCAGTTTGTGGGGGGCGCAGGAAAAACTGTTTTTT. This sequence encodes CASSLWGAQEKLFF.

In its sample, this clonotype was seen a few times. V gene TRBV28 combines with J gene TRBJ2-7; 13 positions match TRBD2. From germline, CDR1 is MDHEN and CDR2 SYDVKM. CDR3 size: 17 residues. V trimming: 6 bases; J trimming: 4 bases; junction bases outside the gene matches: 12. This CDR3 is CASRSFELAGGGYEQYF. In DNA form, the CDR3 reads TGTGCCAGCAGATCTTTTGAACTAGCGGGAGGGGGTTACGAGCAGTACTTC.

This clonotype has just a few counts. The CDR3 here is CSARRTSGRTGELFF. CDR3 DNA sequence: TGCAGTGCTAGAAGGACTAGCGGGAGGACCGGGGAGCTGTTTTTT. This chain joins TRBV20-1 and TRBJ2-2; 14 positions match TRBD2. The germline CDR1 and CDR2 sequences are DFQATT and SNEGSKA (reference sequence). The CDR3 is 15 residues long. V gave up 2 bases and J gave up 5 bases; unmatched junction bases: 1.

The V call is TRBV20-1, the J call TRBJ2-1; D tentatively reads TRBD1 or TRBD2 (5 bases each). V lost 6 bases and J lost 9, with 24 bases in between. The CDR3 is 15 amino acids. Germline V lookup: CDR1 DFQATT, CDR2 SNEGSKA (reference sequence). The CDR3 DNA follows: TGCAGTGCAGAAACACAGCTAGCAGGGACCCCTGAGCAGTTCTTC. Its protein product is CSAETQLAGTPEQFF.

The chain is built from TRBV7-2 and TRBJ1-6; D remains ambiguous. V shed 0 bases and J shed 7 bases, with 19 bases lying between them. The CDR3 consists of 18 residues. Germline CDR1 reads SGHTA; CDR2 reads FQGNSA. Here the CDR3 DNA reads TGTGCCAGCAGCTTAGCGTCATGGGGTAGACCCGTAAATTCACCCCTCCACTTT. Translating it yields CASSLASWGRPVNSPLHF.